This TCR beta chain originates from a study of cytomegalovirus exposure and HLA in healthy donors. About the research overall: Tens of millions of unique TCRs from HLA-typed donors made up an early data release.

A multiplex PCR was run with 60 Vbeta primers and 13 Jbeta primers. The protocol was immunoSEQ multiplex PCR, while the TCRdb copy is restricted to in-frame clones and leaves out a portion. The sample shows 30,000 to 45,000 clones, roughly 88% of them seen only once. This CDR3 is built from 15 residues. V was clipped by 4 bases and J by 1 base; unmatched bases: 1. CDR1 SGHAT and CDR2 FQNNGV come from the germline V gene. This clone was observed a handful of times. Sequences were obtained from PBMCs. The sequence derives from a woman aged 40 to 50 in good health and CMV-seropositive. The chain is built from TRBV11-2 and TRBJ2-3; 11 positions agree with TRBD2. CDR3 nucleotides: TGTGCCAGCAGCTCACTAGCGGGGGGCACAGATACGCAGTATTTT. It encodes CASSSLAGGTDTQYF.